This T cell receptor beta chain was obtained from a study of vaccination effects on CD4 cells after COVID-19. At the level of the study: All participants had two doses of either the BNT162b2 or mRNA-1273 vaccine. General study findings and limits: Long after vaccination, the clones induced by infection and by vaccine shrank markedly in size.

Peptide-pool stimulation followed by sequencing identified expanded antigen-specific CD4+ clonotypes in the ViraFEST assay. Following culture for approximately ten days, CD4+ T cells were isolated. Neither prior SARS-CoV-2 infection nor positive nucleocapsid antibodies were present in the vaccine recipients. Some 2.1 million PBMC per well received approximately 10 IU/ml IL-2 and approximately 9.2 ug/ml peptides in culture. The authors replaced half the medium with IL-2 medium on days 3 and 7. The assay was immunoSEQ multiplex PCR, and TCRdb's table has in-frame clones only and misses some. The table lists some 77,000 clones, under 75% of them singletons, with approximately 3.7% in the top ten. Points on this clone: Its antigen is undetermined.

The ends were cut back, 1 base at V and 0 bases at J, with 5 bases in the middle. The CDR3 is 14 amino acids. Germline V gives CDR1 ENHRY, CDR2 SYGVKD. The sequencing used CD4+ T cells from PBMCs cultured with HCoV-OC43 spike peptides, collected before COVID-19 vaccination. Indicated subset: HCoV-OC43 spike overlapping peptide pool stimulation. The source of this sequence is a human donor who received a COVID-19 vaccine. The rearrangement joins TRBV10-3 to TRBJ2-3, with no clear D. The CDR3 spells CAISEFSSTDTQYF. The CDR3 DNA sequence: TGTGCCATCAGTGAGTTCTCTAGCACAGATACGCAGTATTTT.